This T cell receptor (beta chain) was found in a study of cytomegalovirus exposure and HLA in healthy donors. Whole-study results and caveats: It was assumed in the presence/absence analyses that sequencing depth was roughly uniform across donors. As a later analysis showed, a missense DCLRE1C variant was linked to trimming of TCR beta V- and J-genes.

13 Jbeta primers and 60 Vbeta primers were used for the PCR. Authors' analysis steps: The count from a later analysis was tens of millions of unique TCR beta chains, some 11 million of them shared. Method: immunoSEQ multiplex PCR; TCRdb's copy keeps in-frame clones and lacks some. That table gives V, J and clone size, and the DNA gave D and trimming. The sample includes some 190,000 clones, approximately 80% of them seen just once. A remark on this clone: Its target is not known.

All donors participated as healthy donors of bone marrow. The CDR3 spans 16 residues. Trimming removed 0 bases from V and 0 bases from J, with 9 bases in between. The germline V gene encodes CDR1 LNHNV and CDR2 YYDKDF (reference sequence). J is TRBJ1-5 and V is TRBV15; the D gene is possibly TRBD1 (5 bases). Sequences were obtained from PBMCs. This clonotype was sampled from a male donor in good health and CMV-seronegative. This CDR3 reads CATSRDSGDSNQPQHF. DNA for the CDR3: TGTGCCACCAGCAGAGATTCGGGGGATAGCAATCAGCCCCAGCATTTT.